These T cell receptor beta chains were read from a single sample in a study of cytomegalovirus exposure and HLA in healthy donors. TCRdb keeps only in-frame clones here, not all; method: immunoSEQ multiplex PCR. The data contain fewer than 200,000 clones, almost 75% of them seen just once; the ten biggest clones take up about 5.4%. The specimen sequenced was PBMCs. Receptors originate from a woman under 30 in good health and CMV-seropositive. The CDR3 runs from the conserved cysteine through the conserved F or W. A D gene is named only where the DNA matches it firmly. Clone size is not always given. Where it is, it says once, few, many or a class for expanded clones.

D: -
V: TRBV30
size: -
J: TRBJ2-6
CDR3: CAWSPGILSGANVLTF
DNA: TGTGCCTGGAGCCCAGGAATACTCTCTGGGGCCAACGTCCTGACTTTC

D: -
V: TRBV6-5
size: -
J: TRBJ2-1
CDR3: CASSDYRDYNEQFF
DNA: TGTGCCAGCAGTGACTACCGGGACTACAATGAGCAGTTCTTC

D: TRBD2
V: TRBV5-1
size: -
J: TRBJ2-5
CDR3: CASSLVSRGGVTQYF
DNA: TGCGCCAGCAGCTTGGTGTCCCGGGGGGGCGTGACCCAGTACTTC

D: TRBD1
V: TRBV28
size: few
J: TRBJ2-1
CDR3: CASSSLRDRYYGKVNEQFF
DNA: TGTGCCAGCAGTTCCCTCCGGGACAGGTACTATGGCAAGGTCAATGAGCAGTTCTTC

D: -
V: TRBV13
size: -
J: TRBJ2-1
CDR3: CASRASSYNEQFF
DNA: TGTGCCAGCAGGGCCAGCTCCTACAATGAGCAGTTCTTC

D: -
V: TRBV29-1
size: few
J: TRBJ1-4
CDR3: CSVQTGRDEKLFF
DNA: TGCAGCGTGCAAACAGGGAGGGATGAAAAACTGTTTTTT

D: -
V: TRBV19
size: -
J: TRBJ1-5
CDR3: CASRHAGGNQPQHF
DNA: TGTGCCAGTAGACACGCAGGGGGCAATCAGCCCCAGCATTTT

D: -
V: TRBV11-3
size: -
J: TRBJ2-1
CDR3: CASSPSSSYNEQFF
DNA: TGTGCCAGCAGCCCCTCTAGCTCCTACAATGAGCAGTTCTTC

D: -
V: TRBV4-1
size: -
J: TRBJ2-7
CDR3: CASSWTEAYEQYF
DNA: TGCGCCAGCTCCTGGACAGAGGCCTACGAGCAGTACTTC

D: -
V: TRBV5-5
size: -
J: TRBJ2-5
CDR3: CASSYRPTGGGETQYF
DNA: TGTGCCAGCAGCTATCGACCAACAGGGGGGGGAGAGACCCAGTACTTC

D: -
V: TRBV25-1
size: -
J: TRBJ2-5
CDR3: CASSGLKGGRETQYF
DNA: TGTGCCAGCAGTGGCTTGAAGGGGGGGCGAGAGACCCAGTACTTC

D: -
V: TRBV18
size: -
J: TRBJ1-6
CDR3: CASSPLGPSSYNSPLHF
DNA: TGTGCCAGCTCACCACTGGGCCCGAGCTCCTATAATTCACCCCTCCACTTT

D: TRBD1
V: TRBV5-1
size: -
J: TRBJ2-5
CDR3: CASSNRTGQETQYF
DNA: TGCGCCAGCAGCAACAGGACAGGCCAAGAGACCCAGTACTTC

D: -
V: TRBV16
size: -
J: TRBJ2-5
CDR3: CASSQSTVGPVETQYF
DNA: TGTGCCAGCAGCCAATCCACAGTGGGCCCGGTGGAGACCCAGTACTTC

D: TRBD1
V: TRBV30
size: -
J: TRBJ2-7
CDR3: CAWSPGTGLNEQYF
DNA: TGTGCCTGGAGCCCCGGGACAGGTCTGAACGAGCAGTACTTC

D: -
V: TRBV4-1
size: -
J: TRBJ1-6
CDR3: CASSQRPGQQNSPLHF
DNA: TGCGCCAGCAGCCAAAGACCGGGACAACAGAATTCACCCCTCCACTTT

D: -
V: TRBV6-5
size: -
J: TRBJ2-5
CDR3: CASSYSRAQETQYF
DNA: TGTGCCAGCAGTTACTCCCGCGCCCAAGAGACCCAGTACTTC

D: -
V: TRBV18
size: -
J: TRBJ1-2
CDR3: CASSPLAGITWGYTF
DNA: TGTGCCAGCTCACCTCTGGCAGGGATCACTTGGGGCTACACCTTC

D: TRBD2
V: TRBV9
size: -
J: TRBJ2-1
CDR3: CASSISGGADEQFF
DNA: TGTGCCAGCAGCATTAGCGGGGGGGCTGACGAGCAGTTCTTC

D: -
V: TRBV5-1
size: -
J: TRBJ1-2
CDR3: CASSLERVNYGYTF
DNA: TGCGCCAGCAGCTTGGAGAGAGTCAACTATGGCTACACCTTC

D: -
V: TRBV6-5
size: -
J: TRBJ1-2
CDR3: CASSPRGSYGYTF
DNA: TGTGCCAGCAGTCCCCGGGGGTCCTATGGCTACACCTTC

D: -
V: TRBV28
size: once
J: TRBJ1-3
CDR3: CASSLADKSSGNTIYF
DNA: TGTGCCAGCAGTTTGGCTGACAAGAGCTCTGGAAACACCATATATTTT

D: -
V: TRBV28
size: -
J: TRBJ1-2
CDR3: CASSFRTAYGYTF
DNA: TGTGCCAGCAGTTTTAGGACAGCCTATGGCTACACCTTC

D: TRBD1
V: TRBV5-6
size: -
J: TRBJ1-4
CDR3: CASSLRGTGYEKLFF
DNA: TGTGCCAGCAGCCTACGCGGGACAGGGTATGAAAAACTGTTTTTT

D: -
V: TRBV30
size: -
J: TRBJ2-7
CDR3: CAWSGVGGARPYEQYF
DNA: TGTGCCTGGAGTGGGGTCGGAGGGGCGCGACCCTACGAGCAGTACTTC

D: TRBD1
V: TRBV7-9
size: -
J: TRBJ1-1
CDR3: CSSSYRGPAFF
DNA: TGTTCCAGCAGCTACAGGGGCCCAGCTTTCTTT

D: -
V: TRBV7-8
size: -
J: TRBJ2-5
CDR3: CASSLVQWAKETQYF
DNA: TGTGCCAGCAGCTTGGTCCAGTGGGCTAAAGAGACCCAGTACTTC

D: -
V: TRBV6-5
size: -
J: TRBJ1-1
CDR3: CASSYSRSGDEAFF
DNA: TGTGCCAGCAGTTACTCGCGGTCGGGGGATGAAGCTTTCTTT

D: -
V: TRBV19
size: -
J: TRBJ1-1
CDR3: CASSILVESPEAFF
DNA: TGTGCCAGTAGTATACTGGTTGAGTCACCTGAAGCTTTCTTT

D: -
V: TRBV11-2
size: -
J: TRBJ1-6
CDR3: CASSYSTYNSPLHF
DNA: TGTGCCAGCAGCTACAGCACCTATAATTCACCCCTCCACTTT

D: -
V: TRBV14
size: -
J: TRBJ2-5
CDR3: CASSQVLETQYF
DNA: TGTGCCAGCAGCCAAGTCTTAGAGACCCAGTACTTC

D: -
V: TRBV5-4
size: -
J: TRBJ2-1
CDR3: CASSLVGGNNEQFF
DNA: TGTGCCAGCAGCTTGGTTGGCGGTAACAATGAGCAGTTCTTC

D: -
V: TRBV2
size: -
J: TRBJ2-1
CDR3: CASRGGAGAIGEQFF
DNA: TGTGCCAGCAGGGGTGGGGCGGGGGCTATCGGGGAGCAGTTCTTC

D: -
V: TRBV7-6
size: -
J: TRBJ2-7
CDR3: CASSLAPASNEQYF
DNA: TGTGCCAGCAGCTTAGCGCCGGCTAGTAACGAGCAGTACTTC

D: -
V: TRBV19
size: -
J: TRBJ1-1
CDR3: CASMRSQTEAFF
DNA: TGTGCCAGTATGCGTAGTCAAACCGAAGCTTTCTTT

D: -
V: TRBV19
size: -
J: TRBJ2-1
CDR3: CASSILRTVTNEQFF
DNA: TGTGCCAGTAGTATCCTAAGGACAGTAACCAATGAGCAGTTCTTC

D: -
V: TRBV7-3
size: -
J: TRBJ2-4
CDR3: CASSLTGGGGNIQYF
DNA: TGTGCCAGCAGCTTAACAGGGGGGGGAGGGAACATTCAGTACTTC

D: -
V: TRBV5-5
size: -
J: TRBJ2-3
CDR3: CASSGTGLDTQYF
DNA: TGTGCCAGCAGCGGCACAGGGCTAGATACGCAGTATTTT

D: -
V: TRBV21-1
size: -
J: TRBJ2-1
CDR3: CASSKKRKSYNEQFF
DNA: TGTGCCAGCAGCAAAAAGAGGAAGTCCTACAATGAGCAGTTCTTC

D: TRBD1
V: TRBV28
size: -
J: TRBJ1-2
CDR3: CASSLKTGSYGYTF
DNA: TGTGCCAGCAGTTTAAAGACAGGGAGCTATGGCTACACCTTC

D: -
V: TRBV11-2
size: -
J: TRBJ2-7
CDR3: CASSLDPRTVYSEQYF
DNA: TGTGCCAGCAGCTTAGACCCTCGGACAGTTTATAGCGAGCAGTACTTC

D: -
V: TRBV7-6
size: -
J: TRBJ1-1
CDR3: CASSLTVNTEAFF
DNA: TGTGCCAGCAGCTTAACGGTGAACACTGAAGCTTTCTTT

D: -
V: TRBV7-9
size: -
J: TRBJ1-1
CDR3: CASSLGVAGKDTEAFF
DNA: TGTGCCAGCAGCTTAGGGGTGGCAGGGAAGGACACTGAAGCTTTCTTT

D: -
V: TRBV5-8
size: once
J: TRBJ1-1
CDR3: CASSLVQRVTEAFF
DNA: TGTGCCAGCAGCTTGGTTCAGAGGGTGACTGAAGCTTTCTTT

D: TRBD1
V: TRBV9
size: -
J: TRBJ1-2
CDR3: CASSGGGQTPGYTF
DNA: TGTGCCAGCAGCGGAGGGGGACAGACACCCGGCTACACCTTC

D: -
V: TRBV7-9
size: -
J: TRBJ2-5
CDR3: CASINLGRGGETQYF
DNA: TGTGCCAGCATCAACCTGGGAAGGGGAGGAGAGACCCAGTACTTC

D: -
V: TRBV19
size: -
J: TRBJ1-3
CDR3: CASRSTGLSGNTIYF
DNA: TGTGCCAGTAGAAGCACAGGCCTCTCTGGAAACACCATATATTTT

D: -
V: TRBV15
size: -
J: TRBJ1-6
CDR3: CATSRETGGPNSPLHF
DNA: TGTGCCACCAGCAGAGAAACAGGTGGGCCAAATTCACCCCTCCACTTT

D: TRBD1
V: TRBV6-5
size: once
J: TRBJ2-7
CDR3: CATISTGTGSYEQYF
DNA: TGTGCCACCATCTCTACCGGGACAGGGTCCTACGAGCAGTACTTC

D: TRBD1
V: TRBV9
size: -
J: TRBJ1-2
CDR3: CASSVHTGQGARNYGYTF
DNA: TGTGCCAGCAGCGTACATACCGGACAGGGGGCGCGTAACTATGGCTACACCTTC

D: TRBD1
V: TRBV7-9
size: -
J: TRBJ2-1
CDR3: CASNRGNEQFF
DNA: TGTGCCAGCAACAGGGGAAATGAGCAGTTCTTC

D: -
V: TRBV10-3
size: -
J: TRBJ1-1
CDR3: CAISDPRGVLNTEAFF
DNA: TGTGCCATCAGTGATCCAAGAGGTGTCTTGAATACTGAAGCTTTCTTT

D: -
V: TRBV30
size: -
J: TRBJ1-6
CDR3: CAWSVAGPSPLHF
DNA: TGTGCCTGGAGTGTCGCAGGGCCCTCACCCCTCCACTTT